The following is a T cell receptor beta chain sequence with its context. The antigen is undetermined. The length of the CDR3 is 15 residues. Trimming took off 0 bases at V and 4 bases at J, with 13 bases between the two ends. Looked up from germline, CDR1 is SGDLS and CDR2 is YYNGEE. Of the isolated RNA, all was reverse transcribed, and so the sequenced material was expressed TCRB transcripts. Naive, central memory and regulatory T cell samples produced a mean of about 3.4 million reads. Using immunoSEQ multiplex PCR, the repertoire was profiled, and TCRdb retains in-frame clones only, with some absent. Here the sample spans over 650,000 clones, about an eighth being singletons. This sample stems from a study of beta chain features in type 1 diabetes. Study conclusions and caveats: Shorter TCRB CDR3s, moderately but significantly so, were found in Type 1 diabetes patients in all four CD4+ subsets.

On average, the one heparinised blood draw given by each donor was around 110 mL. Without exception, sorted populations had purity beyond 95%. J is TRBJ2-5 and V is TRBV9, with D possibly matching TRBD2 (5 bases). Sequenced material: naive CD4+ T cells from blood. This receptor was taken from a man between 18 and 29 years old with type 1 diabetes. The CDR3: CASSVDRGNAETQYF. DNA of the CDR3: TGTGCCAGCAGCGTAGACCGAGGGAACGCAGAGACCCAGTACTTC. Full variable domain (remainder filled in from reference TRBV9 and TRBJ2-5): DSGVTQTPKHLITATGQRVTLRCSPRSGDLSVYWYQQSLDQGLQFLIQYYNGEERAKGNILERFSAQQFPDLHSELNLSSLELGDSALYFCASSVDRGNAETQYFGPGTRLLVL.